This entry describes one T cell receptor (beta chain). This sample was included in a study of technical replicates of blood from a few donors. Clones were read by immunoSEQ multiplex PCR, and TCRdb kept only the in-frame ones, dropping some. The sample contains under 45,000 clones, about 96% of which appear only once. The length of the CDR3 is 15 residues. Per the germline V gene, CDR1 is SGHNT and CDR2 is YENEEA. The ends were cut back, 2 bases at V and 2 bases at J, with 10 bases in the middle. The sequencing input was T cells isolated from PBMCs. The clonotype originates from a human donor in good health. The V and J genes are TRBV11-3 and TRBJ1-3; D not certain. The CDR3 DNA sequence: TGTGCCAGCAGCTTACTCGGGGAAACTGGAAACACCATATATTTT. Translating it yields CASSLLGETGNTIYF.